Shown below are 29 T cell receptor beta chains from a single sample sequenced in a study of human T cells and chemical hapten exposure. TCRdb called the RACE reads again in MiXCR, with one record for every CDR3 protein. The repertoire holds roughly 120,000 distinct CDR3 sequences, roughly an eighth seen once, with 0.7% to 0.95% in the top ten. As for time point: patch test 1, 2 weeks after DPC sensitization. Treatment described: therapeutic diphenylcyclopropenone sensitization with weekly scalp DPC. The source material was whole blood, sampled in connection with sensitization to the hapten diphenylcyclopropenone (DPC). These receptors were taken from a young man with alopecia areata. Some clones in this sample may be carry-over from other donors' samples.

This clonotype was counted between two and nine times. The chain couples TRBV3-1 to TRBJ1-1; the match to TRBD1 covers 11 bases. Germline V gives CDR1 LGHDT, CDR2 YNNKEL (reference sequence). V shed 1 base, J shed 5 bases, and the junction held 3 bases outside the gene matches. This CDR3 contains 15 residues. Written as DNA, the CDR3 is TGTGCCAGCAGCCAAGTGGACAGGGGGCTAACTGAAGCTTTCTTT. This sequence encodes CASSQVDRGLTEAFF.

V and J are TRBV12-3 or TRBV12-4 and TRBJ1-4; D gene ambiguous. The V end lost 8 bases, the J end lost 1 base, and 11 bases lay between the germline ends. This CDR3 contains 14 residues. The CDR3 coding sequence is TGTGCCAGCCGGACGGGTCTAACTAATGAAAAACTGTTTTTT. Its translation is CASRTGLTNEKLFF.

The V call is TRBV7-3, the J call TRBJ2-3, with TRBD2 as a possible D gene (6 bases). This CDR3 contains 16 residues. The germline V and J ends were trimmed by 6 bases and 3 bases, with 19 bases remaining between them. Germline CDR1 SGHTA, CDR2 FQGTGA. The CDR3 nucleotides read TGTGCCAGCAGTCCACGGGAGAGGGTCGGTACAGATACGCAGTATTTT. Amino acid sequence: CASSPRERVGTDTQYF.

V usage is TRBV12-3 or TRBV12-4 and J usage is TRBJ2-5; 8 bases agree with TRBD1. The trim removed 3 bases at V and 0 bases at J, leaving 3 bases unmatched. The CDR3 is made up of 15 amino acids. CDR3 protein: CASSFRDRYQETQYF. CDR3 nucleotide sequence: TGTGCCAGCAGTTTTCGGGACAGGTACCAAGAGACCCAGTACTTC.

This chain links TRBV20-1 with TRBJ1-2; D is ambiguous. Germline assignment: CDR1 DFQATT and CDR2 SNEGSKA (reference sequence). The CDR3 extends over 8 amino acids. The CDR3 bases are TGCAGCCTGGATGGCTACACCTTC. It yields the protein CSLDGYTF.

The chain carries TRBV6-5 and TRBJ1-4, with 9 bases that match TRBD1. CDR1 and CDR2 (germline): MNHEY, SVGAGI. The CDR3 totals 15 residues. V lost 3 bases, J lost 6 bases, and 5 bases stayed unmatched. CDR3 DNA sequence: TGTGCCAGCAGTTATGACGGGACAGGGTATGAAAAACTGTTTTTT. Amino acid sequence: CASSYDGTGYEKLFF.

This clonotype came up a few times. The V and J genes are TRBV15 and TRBJ2-7; no clear D gene. This CDR3 is 15 amino acids long. Germline loops: CDR1 LNHNV, CDR2 YYDKDF (reference sequence). V lost 1 base, J lost 7 bases, and 17 bases lay in between. This chain's CDR3 is CATSRALDGGSEQYF. The CDR3 nucleotides read TGTGCCACCAGCAGAGCTCTGGACGGTGGGTCGGAGCAGTACTTC.

The rearrangement uses TRBV10-3 and TRBJ2-3; 8 bases line up with TRBD1. Germline CDR1 reads ENHRY; CDR2 reads SYGVKD. CDR3 length: 15 amino acids. V lost 10 bases, J lost 2 bases, and 11 bases stayed unmatched. The CDR3 DNA follows: TGTGCCAGCCGACAGGGGACCACCTCCACAGATACGCAGTATTTT. Protein product: CASRQGTTSTDTQYF.

This clonotype was found a few times. The chain combines TRBV28 with TRBJ2-1; 8 positions match TRBD2. Germline assignment: CDR1 MDHEN and CDR2 SYDVKM. With 2 bases clipped from V and 7 bases from J, the junction kept 7 bases outside the gene matches. The CDR3 consists of 15 residues. The CDR3 reads CASSLRGGLRNEQFF. Here the CDR3 DNA reads TGTGCCAGCAGTTTACGGGGGGGCCTGAGGAATGAGCAGTTCTTC. Drawing the rest from reference TRBV28 and TRBJ2-1, the complete variable domain is DVKVTQSSRYLVKRTGEKVFLECVQDMDHENMFWYRQDPGLGLRLIYFSYDVKMKEKGDIPEGYSVSREKKERFSLILESASTNQTSMYLCASSLRGGLRNEQFFGPGTRLTVL.

The chain joins TRBV6-1 to TRBJ1-5; tentatively, D is TRBD1 (6 bases). Germline-derived CDR1 and CDR2 are MNHNS and SASEGT. The germline V and J ends were trimmed by 6 bases and 4 bases, with 7 bases remaining between them. The CDR3 extends over 12 amino acids. CDR3: CASRDSNQPQHF. The CDR3 DNA reads as TGTGCCAGCAGGGACAGTAATCAGCCCCAGCATTTT.

The chain carries TRBV18 and TRBJ2-1; D may be TRBD2 (5 bases). V lost 2 bases and J 4 bases, leaving 9 bases between the germline ends. The CDR3 extends over 14 amino acids. CDR1 and CDR2 (germline): KGHSH, LQKENI. The CDR3 sequence: CASSPGSGYNEQFF. In DNA form, the CDR3 reads TGTGCCAGCTCACCAGGGTCGGGGTACAATGAGCAGTTCTTC.

The chain has TRBV9 and TRBJ1-1; no clear D gene. Germline V gene lookup returns CDR1 SGDLS and CDR2 YYNGEE. The CDR3 runs 15 residues. Trimming took off 0 bases at V and 0 bases at J, with 9 bases between the two ends. CDR3 in amino acids: CASSVDGNMNTEAFF. In DNA, the CDR3 is TGTGCCAGCAGCGTAGATGGCAATATGAACACTGAAGCTTTCTTT. The variable domain in full, completed from reference TRBV9 and TRBJ1-1, reads DSGVTQTPKHLITATGQRVTLRCSPRSGDLSVYWYQQSLDQGLQFLIQYYNGEERAKGNILERFSAQQFPDLHSELNLSSLELGDSALYFCASSVDGNMNTEAFFGQGTRLTVV.

This clonotype has a handful of counts. The chain joins TRBV2 to TRBJ1-2; D ambiguous. The ends were cut back, 3 bases at V and 2 bases at J, with 7 bases in the middle. The CDR3 is 13 amino acids. CDR1 SNHLY and CDR2 FYNNEI come from the germline V gene. CDR3 coding DNA: TGTGCCAGCAGTGACTCCAGAAACTATGGCTACACCTTC. Encoded protein: CASSDSRNYGYTF. The whole variable domain, remainder taken from reference TRBV2 and TRBJ1-2, is EPEVTQTPSHQVTQMGQEVILRCVPISNHLYFYWYRQILGQKVEFLVSFYNNEISEKSEIFDDQFSVERPDGSNFTLKIRSTKLEDSAMYFCASSDSRNYGYTFGSGTRLTVV.

This clonotype was recorded a few times. This rearrangement joins TRBV6-2 or TRBV6-3 to TRBJ2-4; D not resolved. The germline V gene encodes CDR1 MNHEY and CDR2 SVGEGT. V lost 0 bases and J lost 5, with 8 bases in between. The CDR3 contains 14 residues. The CDR3 protein is CASSYSAAENIQYF. CDR3 bases: TGTGCCAGCAGTTACTCGGCGGCAGAAAACATTCAGTACTTC.

This clonotype was recorded a few times. The chain has TRBV18 and TRBJ2-7; the D gene could be TRBD1 or TRBD2 (5 bases each). CDR1 KGHSH and CDR2 LQKENI come from the germline V gene. This CDR3 comprises 16 residues. Trimming left V 3 bases short and J 7 bases short, with 22 bases between. The CDR3 here is CASSPLPGPKDVEQYF. CDR3 DNA: TGTGCCAGCTCACCGTTACCGGGACCGAAGGATGTGGAGCAGTACTTC. The full variable domain, rest sourced from reference TRBV18 and TRBJ2-7, is NAGVMQNPRHLVRRRGQEARLRCSPMKGHSHVYWYRQLPEEGLKFMVYLQKENIIDESGMPKERFSAEFPKEGPSILRIQQVVRGDSAAYFCASSPLPGPKDVEQYFGPGTRLTVT.

There are a few counts of this clonotype. The chain uses TRBV12-3 or TRBV12-4 and TRBJ2-3; 13 nucleotides match TRBD2. V dropped 5 bases and J dropped 4; count of bases not matched to a gene: 6. The CDR3 runs 16 residues. CDR3 sequence (DNA): TGTGCCAGCAGTCCTTGGACTAGCGGGGGTCCAGATACGCAGTATTTT. This codes for CASSPWTSGGPDTQYF.

This clonotype was detected many times. The rearrangement links TRBV4-3 to TRBJ2-3; TRBD2 aligns across 8 bases. The CDR3 sequence is 17 residues long. J was trimmed by 2 bases and V by 2 bases; bases with no gene match: 9. Germline V gene sequence: CDR1 LGHNA, CDR2 YSLEER. In DNA form, the CDR3 reads TGCGCCAGCAGCCAACAGGCCAGTAGCGGGGTCACAGATACGCAGTATTTT. Translating gives CASSQQASSGVTDTQYF.

This chain links TRBV7-3 with TRBJ1-1; 7 bases are shared with TRBD1. V was pared by 5 bases and J by 6 bases, with 6 bases of the junction left unmatched. This CDR3 is 13 amino acids long. The germline V gene has CDR1 SGHTA and CDR2 FQGTGA. The CDR3: CASSPQGDAEAFF. The CDR3 nucleotides read TGTGCCAGCAGCCCTCAGGGGGATGCTGAAGCTTTCTTT.

This clonotype was detected many times. This sequence joins TRBV4-3 and TRBJ2-1, with D possibly matching TRBD1 (6 bases). V lost 0 bases and J lost 3, with 6 bases in between. Germline-derived CDR1 and CDR2 are LGHNA and YSLEER. The CDR3 covers 14 residues. CDR3 DNA: TGCGCCAGCAGCCAAGAACAGGGCTACAATGAGCAGTTCTTC. Translated: CASSQEQGYNEQFF.

The gene calls are TRBV28 and TRBJ2-6; D gene uncertain. The CDR3 totals 13 residues. Trimming removed 7 bases from V and 1 base from J, with 5 bases in between. Per the germline V gene, CDR1 is MDHEN and CDR2 is SYDVKM. The CDR3: CASTRSGANVLTF. As DNA, the CDR3 is TGTGCCAGCACCCGTTCTGGGGCCAACGTCCTGACTTTC.

This clonotype showed up just a few times. The rearrangement joins TRBV24-1 to TRBJ2-2; D not resolved. Germline assignment: CDR1 KGHDR and CDR2 SFDVKD. Trimming shortened V by 3 bases and J by 1 base, and 8 bases separated the two germline ends. The CDR3 totals 15 residues. For the CDR3, the DNA is TGTGCCACCAGTGATACGGGCCAGAACACCGGGGAGCTGTTTTTT. This gives the protein CATSDTGQNTGELFF.

This chain links TRBV5-1 with TRBJ2-7; D possibly corresponds to TRBD2 (5 bases). The V and J ends lost 0 bases and 2 bases respectively, with 12 bases between them. Germline CDR1 SGHRS, CDR2 YFSETQ. The CDR3 spans 15 residues. The CDR3 protein is CASSLAGIEAYEQYV. CDR3 coding DNA: TGCGCCAGCAGCTTGGCGGGAATAGAGGCCTACGAGCAGTACGTC.

This clonotype was picked up many times. CDR3 DNA sequence: TGTGCCAGCAGCTTAGCTCCAGAAGATACGCAGTATTTT. Amino acid sequence: CASSLAPEDTQYF. The J gene is TRBJ2-3, the V gene TRBV7-2; the D is unclear. This CDR3 spans 13 amino acids. Germline V CDR1 and CDR2: SGHTA, FQGNSA. The ends were cut back, 0 bases at V and 5 bases at J, with 6 bases in the middle.

A few counts support this clonotype. The J gene is TRBJ1-5, the V gene TRBV20-1; perhaps TRBD1 as D (6 bases). Germline V gene sequence: CDR1 DFQATT, CDR2 SNEGSKA (reference sequence). The length of the CDR3 is 15 residues. V dropped 1 base and J dropped 3 bases, with 13 bases sitting between them. This CDR3 reads CSARARTATNQPQHF. The DNA of the CDR3 is TGCAGTGCTAGAGCCCGGACAGCCACCAATCAGCCCCAGCATTTT.

The chain recombines TRBV11-2 with TRBJ2-7, with D possibly being TRBD1 (6 bases). Germline V gene sequence: CDR1 SGHAT, CDR2 FQNNGV. CDR3 length equals 14 residues. V was shortened by 2 bases and J by 3 bases, with 11 bases between the two germline ends. The CDR3 DNA reads as TGTGCCAGCAGCTTAAGCCGGACAGACTACGAGCAGTACTTC. Translation gives CASSLSRTDYEQYF.

The table lists this clonotype with many counts. The chain employs TRBV7-3 and TRBJ2-2; D is possibly TRBD1 (6 bases). The CDR3 is made up of 14 amino acids. Germline V lookup: CDR1 SGHTA, CDR2 FQGTGA. Trimming removed 6 bases at V and 7 bases at J, with 15 bases between. The DNA for the CDR3 is TGTGCCAGCAGGAACCACAGGGAAAGCGGGGAGCTGTTTTTT. Translation gives CASRNHRESGELFF.

The chain employs TRBV7-9 and TRBJ2-4; D unclear. Germline CDR1 and CDR2: SEHNR and FQNEAQ (reference sequence). CDR3 length: 15 amino acids. Trimming left V 6 bases short and J 0 bases short, with 12 bases between. In DNA form, the CDR3 reads TGTGCCAGCAGTCCATCGGTAGGAGCCAAAAACATTCAGTACTTC. Encoded protein: CASSPSVGAKNIQYF. Looking up the rest from reference TRBV7-9 and TRBJ2-4 gives the full variable domain: DTGVSQNPRHKITKRGQNVTFRCDPISEHNRLYWYRQTLGQGPEFLTYFQNEAQLEKSRLLSDRFSAERPKGSFSTLEIQRTEQGDSAMYLCASSPSVGAKNIQYFGAGTRLSVL.

The V call is TRBV29-1, the J call TRBJ2-5, with D tentatively TRBD2 (5 bases). Germline V gene sequence: CDR1 SQVTM, CDR2 ANQGSEA. The CDR3 length is 10 residues. Trimming left V 4 bases short and J 7 bases short, with 7 bases between. The chain's CDR3 is CSVVEGTQYF. DNA of the CDR3: TGCAGCGTTGTTGAGGGGACCCAGTACTTC.

Worth noting for this clonotype: One end of the junction fails to match germline, which may point to a read error. The genes are TRBV11-2 and TRBJ2-2; perhaps TRBD2 as D (6 bases). The CDR3 consists of 14 residues. Germline values: CDR1 SGHAT, CDR2 FQNNGV. CDR3 coding DNA: TGTGCCAGCCCGGGGGACGTTAACACCGGGGAGCCGTTTTTT. The encoded protein is CASPGDVNTGEPFF.